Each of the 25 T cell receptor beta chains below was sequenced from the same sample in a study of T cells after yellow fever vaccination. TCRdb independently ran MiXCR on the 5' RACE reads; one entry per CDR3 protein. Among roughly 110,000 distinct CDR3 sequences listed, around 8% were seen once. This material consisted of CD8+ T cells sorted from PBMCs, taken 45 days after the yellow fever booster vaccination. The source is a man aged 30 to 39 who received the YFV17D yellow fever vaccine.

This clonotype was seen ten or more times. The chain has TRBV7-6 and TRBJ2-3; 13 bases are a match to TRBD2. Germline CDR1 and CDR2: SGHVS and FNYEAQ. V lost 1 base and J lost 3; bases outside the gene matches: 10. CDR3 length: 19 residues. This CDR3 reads CASSLVQRTSGSKTDTQYF. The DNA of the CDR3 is TGTGCCAGCAGCTTAGTTCAACGGACTAGCGGGAGTAAGACAGATACGCAGTATTTT.

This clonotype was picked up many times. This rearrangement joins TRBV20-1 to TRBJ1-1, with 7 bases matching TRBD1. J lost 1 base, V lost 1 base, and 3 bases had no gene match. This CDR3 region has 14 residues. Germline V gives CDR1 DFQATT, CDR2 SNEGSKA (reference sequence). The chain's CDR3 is CSARGGGQNTEAFF. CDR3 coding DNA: TGCAGTGCTAGAGGAGGGGGCCAGAACACTGAAGCTTTCTTT.

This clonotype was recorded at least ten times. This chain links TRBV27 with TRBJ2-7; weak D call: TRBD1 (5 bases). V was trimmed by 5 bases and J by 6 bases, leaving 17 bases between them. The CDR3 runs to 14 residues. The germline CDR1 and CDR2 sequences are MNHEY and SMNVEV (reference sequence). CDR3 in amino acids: CASSTGLPQGEQYF. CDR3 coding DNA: TGTGCCAGCAGTACGGGCCTGCCGCAGGGCGAGCAGTACTTC.

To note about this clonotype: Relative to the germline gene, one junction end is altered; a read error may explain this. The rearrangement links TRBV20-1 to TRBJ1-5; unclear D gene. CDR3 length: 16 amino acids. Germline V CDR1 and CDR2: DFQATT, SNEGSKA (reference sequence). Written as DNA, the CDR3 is TGCTGTGCTAGAGAAGGGCTAGGGTTCAGCAATCAGCCCCAGCATTTT. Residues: CCAREGLGFSNQPQHF.

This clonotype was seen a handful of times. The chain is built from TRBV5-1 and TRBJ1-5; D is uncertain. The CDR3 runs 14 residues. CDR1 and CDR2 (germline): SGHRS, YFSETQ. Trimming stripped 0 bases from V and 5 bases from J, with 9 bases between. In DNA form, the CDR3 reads TGCGCCAGCAGCTTGGCCGGTCAAGATCAGCCCCAGCATTTT. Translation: CASSLAGQDQPQHF.

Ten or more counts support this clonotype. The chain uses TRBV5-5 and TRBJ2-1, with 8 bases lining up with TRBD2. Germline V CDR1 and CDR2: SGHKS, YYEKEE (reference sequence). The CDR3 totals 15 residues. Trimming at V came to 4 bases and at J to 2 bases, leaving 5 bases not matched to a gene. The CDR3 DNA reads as TGTGCCAGCAGCCCTTATAGCGGGACCTACAATGAGCAGTTCTTC. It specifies CASSPYSGTYNEQFF.

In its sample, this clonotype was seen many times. CDR3: CASSTGPEQYF. The CDR3 region has the DNA TGTGCCAGCAGCACAGGACCCGAGCAGTACTTC. The rearrangement joins TRBV7-6 to TRBJ2-7; maybe TRBD1 (5 bases). V gave up 5 bases and J gave up 6 bases, with 8 bases separating them. Germline CDR1 and CDR2: SGHVS and FNYEAQ. The CDR3 length is 11 residues.

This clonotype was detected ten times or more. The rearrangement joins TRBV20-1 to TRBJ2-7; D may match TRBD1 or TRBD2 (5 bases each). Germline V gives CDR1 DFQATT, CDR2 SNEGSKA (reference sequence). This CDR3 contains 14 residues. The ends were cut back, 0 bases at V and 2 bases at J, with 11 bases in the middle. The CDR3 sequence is CSARESGSPYEQYF. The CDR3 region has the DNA TGCAGTGCTAGAGAGTCAGGGAGTCCCTACGAGCAGTACTTC.

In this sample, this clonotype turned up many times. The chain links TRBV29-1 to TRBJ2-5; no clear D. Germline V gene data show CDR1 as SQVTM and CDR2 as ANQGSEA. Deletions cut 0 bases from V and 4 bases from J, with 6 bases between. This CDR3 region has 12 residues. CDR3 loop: CSVEDGPETQYF. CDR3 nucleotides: TGCAGCGTTGAAGATGGGCCAGAGACCCAGTACTTC.

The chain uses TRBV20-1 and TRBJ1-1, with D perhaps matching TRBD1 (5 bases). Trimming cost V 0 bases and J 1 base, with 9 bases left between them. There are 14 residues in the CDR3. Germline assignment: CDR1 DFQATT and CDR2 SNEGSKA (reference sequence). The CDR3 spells CSARDPGGNTEAFF. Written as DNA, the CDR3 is TGCAGTGCTAGAGATCCGGGGGGGAACACTGAAGCTTTCTTT.

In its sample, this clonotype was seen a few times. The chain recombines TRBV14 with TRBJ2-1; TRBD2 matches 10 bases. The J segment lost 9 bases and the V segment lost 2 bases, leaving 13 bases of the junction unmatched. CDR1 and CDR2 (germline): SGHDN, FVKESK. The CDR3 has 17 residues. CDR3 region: CASSQLTSGAGSSEQFF. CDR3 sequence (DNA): TGTGCCAGCAGCCAATTAACTAGCGGGGCCGGGAGCAGTGAGCAGTTCTTC.

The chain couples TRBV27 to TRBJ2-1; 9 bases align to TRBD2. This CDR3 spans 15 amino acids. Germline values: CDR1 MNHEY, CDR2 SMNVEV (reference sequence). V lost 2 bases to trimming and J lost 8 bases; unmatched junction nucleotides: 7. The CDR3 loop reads CASSLGSGSLYEQFF. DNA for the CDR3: TGTGCCAGCAGTTTAGGTAGCGGGAGTTTATATGAGCAGTTCTTC.

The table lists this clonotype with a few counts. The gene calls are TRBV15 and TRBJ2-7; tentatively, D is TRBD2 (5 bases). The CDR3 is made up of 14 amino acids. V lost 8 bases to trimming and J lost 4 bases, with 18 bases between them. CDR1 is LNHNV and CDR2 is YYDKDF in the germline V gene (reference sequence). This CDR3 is CATGMRWGAYEQYF. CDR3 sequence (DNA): TGTGCCACCGGGATGCGATGGGGAGCGTACGAGCAGTACTTC.

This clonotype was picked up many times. CDR3 sequence reads: CASSPRTSTQYF. The CDR3 DNA follows: TGTGCCAGCAGTCCTAGGACCAGTACGCAGTATTTT. V is TRBV28 and J is TRBJ2-3; no definite D call. This CDR3 region has 12 residues. CDR1 and CDR2 (germline): MDHEN, SYDVKM. Trimming cost V 5 bases and J 8 bases, with 11 bases left between them.

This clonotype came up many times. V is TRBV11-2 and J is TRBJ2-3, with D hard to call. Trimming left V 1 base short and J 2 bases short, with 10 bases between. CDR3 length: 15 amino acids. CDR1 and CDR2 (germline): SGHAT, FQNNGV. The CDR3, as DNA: TGTGCCAGCAGCTTAGTGGGCGGAAACACAGATACGCAGTATTTT. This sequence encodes CASSLVGGNTDTQYF.

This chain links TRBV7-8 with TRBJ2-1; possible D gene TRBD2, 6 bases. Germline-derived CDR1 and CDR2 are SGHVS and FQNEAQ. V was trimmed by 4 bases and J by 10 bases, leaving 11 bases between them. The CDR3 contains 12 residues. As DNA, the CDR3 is TGTGCCAGCAGCTCGGGGACTGGAGAGCAGTTCTTC. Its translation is CASSSGTGEQFF.

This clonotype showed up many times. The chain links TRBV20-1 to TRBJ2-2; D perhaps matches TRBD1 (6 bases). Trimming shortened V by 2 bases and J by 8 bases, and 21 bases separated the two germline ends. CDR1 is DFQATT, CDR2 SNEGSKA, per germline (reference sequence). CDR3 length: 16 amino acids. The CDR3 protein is CSARRGTPYRTGELFF. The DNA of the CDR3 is TGCAGTGCTAGAAGAGGGACACCATACCGAACGGGGGAGCTGTTTTTT.

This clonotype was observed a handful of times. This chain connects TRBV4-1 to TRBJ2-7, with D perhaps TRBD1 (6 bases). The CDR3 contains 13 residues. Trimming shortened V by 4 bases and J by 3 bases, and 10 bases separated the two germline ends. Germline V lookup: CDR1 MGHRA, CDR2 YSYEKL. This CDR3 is CASSPGHVYEQYF. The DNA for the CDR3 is TGCGCCAGCAGCCCGGGACACGTCTACGAGCAGTACTTC.

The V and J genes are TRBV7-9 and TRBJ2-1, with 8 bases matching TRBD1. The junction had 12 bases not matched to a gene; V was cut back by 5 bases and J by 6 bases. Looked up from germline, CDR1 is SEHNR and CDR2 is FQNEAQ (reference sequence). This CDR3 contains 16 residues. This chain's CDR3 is CASSPALGQGPNEQFF. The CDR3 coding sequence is TGTGCCAGCAGCCCCGCTTTAGGACAGGGTCCCAATGAGCAGTTCTTC.

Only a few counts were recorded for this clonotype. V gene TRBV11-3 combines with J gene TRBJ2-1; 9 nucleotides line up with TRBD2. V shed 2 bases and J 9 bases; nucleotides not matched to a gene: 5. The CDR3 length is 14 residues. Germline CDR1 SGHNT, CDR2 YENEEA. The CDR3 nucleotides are TGTGCCAGCAGCTTATCTAGCGGGGCGGGTGAGCAGTTCTTC. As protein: CASSLSSGAGEQFF.

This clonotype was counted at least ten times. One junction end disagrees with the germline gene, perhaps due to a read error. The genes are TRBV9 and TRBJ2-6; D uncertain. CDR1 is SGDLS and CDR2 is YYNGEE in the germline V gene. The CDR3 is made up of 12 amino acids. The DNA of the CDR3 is TGTGCCACCAGCTCTGGGGCCAACGTCCTGACTTTC. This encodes CATSSGANVLTF.

CDR3 DNA sequence: TGTGCCAGCAGCCAAGATCGTGGCACTAGCGGGAGCGAGACCCAGTACTTC. Translation gives CASSQDRGTSGSETQYF. The V gene is TRBV14, the J gene TRBJ2-5, with 11 bases identical to TRBD2. V lost 0 bases to trimming and J lost 5 bases; unmatched junction nucleotides: 8. CDR1 and CDR2 (germline): SGHDN, FVKESK. There are 17 residues in the CDR3.

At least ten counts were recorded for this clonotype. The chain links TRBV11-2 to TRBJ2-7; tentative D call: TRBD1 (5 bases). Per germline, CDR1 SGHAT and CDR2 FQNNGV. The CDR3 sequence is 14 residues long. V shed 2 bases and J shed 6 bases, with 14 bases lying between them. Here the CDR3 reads CASSLFREDREQYF. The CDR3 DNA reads TGTGCCAGCAGCTTATTCAGGGAAGATCGCGAGCAGTACTTC.

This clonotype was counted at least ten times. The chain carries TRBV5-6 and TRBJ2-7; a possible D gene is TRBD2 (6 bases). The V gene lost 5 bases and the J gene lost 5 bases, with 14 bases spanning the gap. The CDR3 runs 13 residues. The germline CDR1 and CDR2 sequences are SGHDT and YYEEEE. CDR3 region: CASSFGTGDEQYF. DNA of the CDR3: TGTGCCAGCAGTTTTGGGACTGGAGACGAGCAGTACTTC. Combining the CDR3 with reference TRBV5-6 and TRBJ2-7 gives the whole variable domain DAGVTQSPTHLIKTRGQQVTLRCSPKSGHDTVSWYQQALGQGPQFIFQYYEEEERQRGNFPDRFSGHQFPNYSSELNVNALLLGDSALYLCASSFGTGDEQYFGPGTRLTVT.

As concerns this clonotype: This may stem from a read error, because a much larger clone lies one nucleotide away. The CDR3 region has the DNA TGTGCCAGCAGCGTAGAACTAGCACCCCACAGTGAGCAGTTCTTC. Translated: CASSVELAPHSEQFF. V usage is TRBV9 and J usage is TRBJ2-1, with D possibly being TRBD2 (6 bases). CDR1 and CDR2 from the germline V gene are SGDLS and YYNGEE. The CDR3 totals 15 residues. Trimming took off 0 bases at V and 9 bases at J, with 16 bases between the two ends.